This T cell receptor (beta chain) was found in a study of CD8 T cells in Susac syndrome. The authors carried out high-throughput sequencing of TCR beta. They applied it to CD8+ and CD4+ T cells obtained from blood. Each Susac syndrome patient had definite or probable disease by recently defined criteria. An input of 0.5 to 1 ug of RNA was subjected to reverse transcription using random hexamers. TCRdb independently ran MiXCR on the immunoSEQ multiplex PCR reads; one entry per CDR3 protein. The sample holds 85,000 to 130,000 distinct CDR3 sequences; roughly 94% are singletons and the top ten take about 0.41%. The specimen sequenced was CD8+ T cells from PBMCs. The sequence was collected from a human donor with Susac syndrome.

CDR3 bases: TGTGCCAGCAGCCTGGTCGGACACACTGAAGCTTTCTTT. Encoded protein: CASSLVGHTEAFF. This sequence joins TRBV5-4 and TRBJ1-1; D is unclear. This CDR3 has 13 residues. CDR1 and CDR2 from the germline V gene are SGHNT and YYREEE (reference sequence). The germline V and J ends were trimmed by 4 bases and 3 bases, with 10 bases remaining between them.